The 13 T cell receptor beta chains below all came from one sample that was sequenced in a study of T cell repertoires in cytomegalovirus infection. TCRdb fed the reads into MiXCR, producing one record per CDR3 protein. The sample holds about 260,000 distinct CDR3 sequences, about 13% seen once. The specimen sequenced was PBMCs. Receptors were obtained from a human donor in good health (CMV status not recorded). Some clones in this sample may be carry-over from other donors' samples.

This clonotype showed up many times. V usage is TRBV7-2 and J usage is TRBJ2-7, with D tentatively TRBD1 or TRBD2 (5 bases each). The CDR3 is 15 amino acids. The V end lost 1 base, the J end lost 2 bases, and 12 bases lay between the germline ends. Germline CDR1 is SGHTA and CDR2 is FQGNSA. The CDR3 DNA reads TGTGCCAGCAGCTTAGGAGCAGGGACCCCCTACGAGCAGTACTTC. Translation gives CASSLGAGTPYEQYF.

The V and J genes are TRBV7-9 and TRBJ2-7; 10 bases fit TRBD1. Germline V gene data show CDR1 as SEHNR and CDR2 as FQNEAQ (reference sequence). With V trimmed by 5 bases and J by 5 bases, 12 bases remained unmatched. The CDR3 spans 16 residues. The CDR3: CASSRSTGTGADEQYF. The CDR3 DNA reads TGTGCCAGCAGCAGAAGCACGGGGACAGGGGCGGACGAGCAGTACTTC.

This chain links TRBV5-1 with TRBJ2-3, with D perhaps matching TRBD2 (7 bases). CDR1 is SGHRS, CDR2 YFSETQ, per germline. There are 17 residues in the CDR3. Trimming stripped 2 bases from V and 2 bases from J, with 18 bases between. CDR3 DNA sequence: TGCGCCAGCAGCTTCCCTCTAGGGGGGGAGTACACAGATACGCAGTATTTT. It is translated as CASSFPLGGEYTDTQYF.

The chain links TRBV29-1 to TRBJ2-1, with 16 bases lining up with TRBD2. Germline loops: CDR1 SQVTM, CDR2 ANQGSEA. CDR3 size: 16 residues. The trim removed 5 bases at V and 1 base at J, leaving 2 bases unmatched. CDR3 bases: TGCAGCGTTAAGGGACTAGCGGGAGGGTCCTACAATGAGCAGTTCTTC. This gives the protein CSVKGLAGGSYNEQFF.

In its sample, this clonotype was seen a few times. The chain combines TRBV25-1 with TRBJ1-6; 9 positions agree with TRBD1. Losses at the gene ends were 0 bases for V and 9 bases for J; bases not matched to a gene: 6. Germline V gives CDR1 MGHDK, CDR2 SYGVNS. The CDR3 extends over 16 amino acids. The CDR3 nucleotides are TGTGCCAGCAGTGAATATGCCGGGACAGGGACTTCACCCCTCCACTTT. It is translated as CASSEYAGTGTSPLHF.

This sequence joins TRBV6-5 and TRBJ1-1, with TRBD1 identical over 8 bases. The CDR3 consists of 13 residues. V dropped 6 bases and J dropped 3; count of bases not matched to a gene: 3. The germline CDR1 and CDR2 sequences are MNHEY and SVGAGI. CDR3: CASSRGQDTEAFF. The CDR3 DNA follows: TGTGCCAGCAGCCGGGGACAGGACACTGAAGCTTTCTTT.

This clonotype showed up just a few times. The CDR3 loop reads CSVEQFNEQFF. In nucleotides, the CDR3 is TGCAGCGTTGAACAGTTCAATGAGCAGTTCTTC. The chain combines TRBV29-1 with TRBJ2-1; D ambiguous. The germline CDR1 and CDR2 sequences are SQVTM and ANQGSEA. There are 11 residues in the CDR3. The V end was cut by 2 bases, the J end by 6 bases, with 5 bases between.

The chain joins TRBV6-2 or TRBV6-3 to TRBJ2-4; either TRBD1 or TRBD2 may fit D (5 bases each). V dropped 2 bases and J dropped 0 bases, with 23 bases sitting between them. The CDR3 length is 20 residues. The germline CDR1 and CDR2 sequences are MNHEY and SVGEGT. This CDR3 reads CASSYNRDQLGNLAKNIQYF. The CDR3 bases are TGTGCCAGCAGTTACAACCGGGACCAGCTGGGGAATCTAGCCAAAAACATTCAGTACTTC.

The chain links TRBV2 to TRBJ1-1; TRBD1 matches at 11 bases. The ends lost 6 bases at V and 5 bases at J; junction bases unmatched: 5. The length of the CDR3 is 14 residues. Germline assignment: CDR1 SNHLY and CDR2 FYNNEI. CDR3 in amino acids: CASRPGTGGTEAFF. The CDR3 coding sequence is TGTGCCAGCAGGCCCGGGACAGGGGGAACTGAAGCTTTCTTT.

This clonotype came up many times. The chain has TRBV6-6 and TRBJ2-3, with D perhaps TRBD2 (6 bases). Per the germline V gene, CDR1 is MNHNY and CDR2 is SVGAGI (reference sequence). The CDR3 sequence is 16 residues long. Trimming left V 5 bases short and J 0 bases short, with 15 bases between. The CDR3 sequence: CASSPRAAGSTDTQYF. The CDR3 DNA reads TGTGCCAGCAGTCCTCGAGCAGCGGGTAGCACAGATACGCAGTATTTT.

This clonotype showed up many times. This chain's CDR3 is CASSGAVYNNEQFF. CDR3 nucleotide sequence: TGTGCCAGCAGTGGAGCTGTCTACAACAATGAGCAGTTCTTC. The rearrangement links TRBV7-8 to TRBJ2-1; D is ambiguous. The CDR3 runs to 14 residues. Looked up from germline, CDR1 is SGHVS and CDR2 is FQNEAQ. Trimming took 6 bases from V and 5 from J, leaving 14 bases between them. Complete variable domain (other parts from reference TRBV7-8 and TRBJ2-1): GAGVSQSPRYKVAKRGQDVALRCDPISGHVSLFWYQQALGQGPEFLTYFQNEAQLDKSGLPSDRFFAERPEGSVSTLKIQRTQQEDSAVYLCASSGAVYNNEQFFGPGTRLTVL.

The chain uses TRBV20-1 and TRBJ2-3, with 7 bases fitting TRBD1. J gave up 4 bases and V 6 bases, and 13 bases lay outside the gene matches. Germline values: CDR1 DFQATT, CDR2 SNEGSKA (reference sequence). This CDR3 has 15 amino acids. CDR3 bases: TGCAGTGCCCCTGACAGGGCTTTAGGGTCAGATACGCAGTATTTT. This gives the protein CSAPDRALGSDTQYF.

The table lists this clonotype with a few counts. A much more abundant neighbour one base away suggests this may be a read error. This chain links TRBV9 with TRBJ1-6; no reliable D call. The V end lost 2 bases, the J end lost 7 bases, and 1 base lay between the germline ends. The CDR3 totals 11 residues. Germline values: CDR1 SGDLS, CDR2 YYNGEE. In DNA, the CDR3 is TGTGCCAGCAGCGTGAATTCACCCCTCCACTTT. Its translation: CASSVNSPLHF.